This section outlines one TCR beta chain sequence together with its context. Its specificity is unknown. Survey level was the resolution at which the v3.0 immunoSEQ assay ran. Using immunoSEQ multiplex PCR, the repertoire was profiled, and TCRdb retains in-frame clones only, with some absent. The data contain 8,000 or so clones, 81% of them singletons. Participants with HIV, all of them, were treated in the United States. This record belongs to a study of long-term antiretroviral therapy in people with HIV. At the level of the study: When the earliest samples were collected, ART was typically delayed until CD4 counts fell. Study outcomes and limitations: Clonal expansions arising prior to ART prevailed in the repertoire at every time point.

Per the germline V gene, CDR1 is KGHSH and CDR2 is LQKENI. The germline V and J ends were trimmed by 0 bases and 1 base, with 9 bases remaining between them. The CDR3 covers 15 residues. The chain uses TRBV18 and TRBJ1-2, with D possibly being TRBD1 (5 bases). Sequencing used unsorted PBMCs, obtained roughly 2.5 years before starting antiretroviral therapy. The TCR was taken from a man aged 40-55 years with HIV. CDR3 protein: CASSPPGGDNYGYTF. DNA of the CDR3: TGTGCCAGCTCACCACCGGGGGGTGATAACTATGGCTACACCTTC.